The source of this T cell receptor (beta chain) is a study of OX40 agonist ivuxolimab in advanced cancers. V was clipped by 5 bases and J by 3 bases; unmatched bases: 6. From germline, CDR1 is SGHRS and CDR2 YFSETQ. This CDR3 has 15 residues. The cohort excluded patients with autoimmune disease history or systemic immunosuppression. TCRdb keeps only in-frame clones here, not all; method: immunoSEQ multiplex PCR. Of 80,000 or so clones in the sample, roughly 91% were seen once. This chain connects TRBV5-1 to TRBJ2-2; 8 positions agree with TRBD2. The starting material was CD4+ or CD8+ T cells sorted from blood, obtained in a trial of the OX40 agonist ivuxolimab. The source is an adult with an advanced solid tumor such as melanoma, head and neck, liver or kidney cancer. In DNA, the CDR3 is TGCGCCAGCAGACAACTAGCGGCGGACACCGGGGAGCTGTTTTTT. Its translation is CASRQLAADTGELFF.